This T cell receptor (beta chain) came from a study of monozygotic twins with inflammatory bowel disease. In the case of this clonotype: Its antigen is still unknown.

This CDR3 spans 18 amino acids. Germline loops: CDR1 MGHRA, CDR2 YSYEKL. Whole-study results and caveats: Reduced clonotype sharing with other individuals was observed in IBD patients relative to healthy twins, especially with disease activity. Neither one strong signal nor one clonotype associated with IBD was supported.

TCRdb reworked the 5' RACE reads into one entry per CDR3 protein, no DNA. The sample yields 150,000 to 200,000 distinct CDR3 sequences, of which the top ten take up less than 8%. The TCR originated in a human donor with ulcerative colitis or Crohn's disease, or a healthy co-twin of an affected twin (not recorded which). The chain uses TRBV4-1 and TRBJ2-1; the TCRdb call, TRBD1, lacks DNA for checking. Sequenced input: blood. CDR3 region: CASSQDRTGQGAGNEQFF.